The 22 T cell receptor beta chains reported below all come from one sample, sequenced in a study of Graves' ophthalmopathy and Graves' hyperthyroidism. The study amplified TCR beta CDR3 regions using RNA transcripts. An opening RT-PCR round employed HTBI primers and preceded a second-round multiplex PCR. TCRdb independently ran MiXCR on the multiplex PCR reads; one entry per CDR3 protein. Of hundreds of thousands of distinct CDR3 sequences in the sample, roughly two fifths are singletons; the top ten hold 44%. The material sequenced was peripheral blood. All receptors derive from an adult man with Graves' ophthalmopathy.

This clonotype appeared many times. One end of the junction fails to match germline, which may point to a read error. CDR3 loop: CSIEDTGYGANVLTF. The CDR3 bases are TGCAGCATTGAAGATACGGGCTATGGGGCCAACGTCCTGACTTTC. The chain couples TRBV29-1 to TRBJ2-6; D gene ambiguous. The germline gives CDR1 SQVTM, CDR2 ANQGSEA. The CDR3 length is 15 residues.

At least ten counts were recorded for this clonotype. The chain recombines TRBV10-3 with TRBJ2-7; the match to TRBD2 covers 11 bases. CDR3 length: 15 amino acids. Germline CDR1 is ENHRY and CDR2 is SYGVKD. Trimming removed 10 bases from V and 3 bases from J; junction bases left unmatched: 11. CDR3 region: CASRAPGLADYEQYF. CDR3 DNA sequence: TGTGCCAGCAGGGCCCCGGGACTAGCGGACTACGAGCAGTACTTC.

In this sample, this clonotype turned up a few times. This chain uses TRBV5-6 with TRBJ2-7, with 13 nucleotides matching TRBD2. In germline, CDR1 is SGHDT, CDR2 YYEEEE. The V and J ends lost 3 bases and 3 bases, in that order; junction bases with no gene match: 3. The CDR3 sequence is 15 residues long. The CDR3 here is CASSSGLAGDYEQYF. In DNA, the CDR3 is TGTGCCAGCAGCTCAGGACTAGCGGGAGACTACGAGCAGTACTTC.

The CDR3 protein is CASSGRRSVNEQYF. The CDR3 DNA follows: TGTGCCAGCTCGGGCCGGAGGTCGGTGAACGAGCAGTACTTC. This sequence joins TRBV7-9 and TRBJ2-7, with D perhaps TRBD2 (5 bases). The CDR3 covers 14 residues. Trimming removed 8 bases at V and 5 bases at J, with 19 bases between. Germline values: CDR1 SEHNR, CDR2 FQNEAQ (reference sequence).

As concerns this clonotype: Given a much more abundant clone one base away, this may be a read error. The chain links TRBV7-9 to TRBJ1-4; D not resolved. Germline lookup yields CDR1 SEHNR and CDR2 FQNEAQ (reference sequence). The CDR3 covers 14 residues. Between the trimmed V and J ends, which lost 3 bases and 6 bases, there was a span of 11 bases. The DNA of the CDR3 is TGTGCCAGCAGCTTCACGGCCCTGGATGAAAAACTGTTTTTT. Its protein product is CASSFTALDEKLFF.

This clonotype was seen many times. The chain combines TRBV29-1 with TRBJ2-7; no clear D. Germline V gene lookup returns CDR1 SQVTM and CDR2 ANQGSEA. The germline V and J ends were trimmed by 2 bases and 4 bases, with 9 bases remaining between them. The CDR3 is 12 amino acids. The CDR3 region is CSVELGKYEQYF. DNA for the CDR3: TGCAGCGTTGAATTGGGGAAATACGAGCAGTACTTC.

The chain joins TRBV20-1 to TRBJ2-7; no clear D gene. Between the trimmed V and J ends, which lost 3 bases and 0 bases, there was a span of 12 bases. This CDR3 spans 14 amino acids. Germline lookup yields CDR1 DFQATT and CDR2 SNEGSKA (reference sequence). CDR3 bases: TGCAGTGCTAGCAGCGACACCTACTCCTACGAGCAGTACTTC. Translating gives CSASSDTYSYEQYF.

Regarding this clonotype: A much more abundant neighbour one base away suggests this may be a read error. The chain employs TRBV13 and TRBJ1-5; 9 positions agree with TRBD1. The CDR3 consists of 15 residues. The ends lost 7 bases at V and 5 bases at J; junction bases unmatched: 9. Germline V gene data show CDR1 as PRHDT and CDR2 as FYEKMQ (reference sequence). This CDR3 is CASTGGQGSDQPQHF. CDR3 in DNA: TGTGCCAGCACCGGGGGACAGGGAAGCGATCAGCCCCAGCATTTT.

The DNA for the CDR3 is TGCGCCAGCAGCTTGACTAGCGGGAGGGGTACCTACGAGCAGTACTTC. Amino acids: CASSLTSGRGTYEQYF. This chain links TRBV5-1 with TRBJ2-7, with 13 positions matching TRBD2. Trimming took 1 base from V and 2 from J; bases not matched to a gene: 3. Germline V gene sequence: CDR1 SGHRS, CDR2 YFSETQ. The CDR3 totals 16 residues. Variable domain in full (rest from reference TRBV5-1 and TRBJ2-7): KAGVTQTPRYLIKTRGQQVTLSCSPISGHRSVSWYQQTPGQGLQFLFEYFSETQRNKGNFPGRFSGRQFSNSRSEMNVSTLELGDSALYLCASSLTSGRGTYEQYFGPGTRLTVT.

In the case of this clonotype: A single base separates this from a much larger clone, so it may be a read error. The V gene is TRBV2, the J gene TRBJ1-2, with 8 bases identical to TRBD1. This CDR3 is built from 14 residues. Germline V lookup: CDR1 SNHLY, CDR2 FYNNEI. The V and J ends lost 6 bases and 3 bases, in that order; junction bases with no gene match: 6. The CDR3 nucleotides read TGTGCCAGCAGCGTTCAGGGACAGGACTATGGCTACACCTTC. The encoded protein is CASSVQGQDYGYTF. The full variable domain, completed using reference TRBV2 and TRBJ1-2, is EPEVTQTPSHQVTQMGQEVILRCVPISNHLYFYWYRQILGQKVEFLVSFYNNEISEKSEIFDDQFSVERPDGSNFTLKIRSTKLEDSAMYFCASSVQGQDYGYTFGSGTRLTVV.

About this clonotype: A read error is likely, as this CDR3 ends without the conserved phenylalanine or tryptophan. The J gene is TRBJ2-5, the V gene TRBV5-4; D uncertain. Germline assignment: CDR1 SGHNT and CDR2 YYREEE (reference sequence). The CDR3 has 13 amino acids. V lost 3 bases, J lost 8 bases, and 14 bases lay in between. CDR3 nucleotides: TGTGCCAGCAGCTCCGGGTCTCCTCGAACCCAGTACCTC. Protein: CASSSGSPRTQYL.

As regards this clonotype: A read error may produce the germline difference seen at one junction end. V gene TRBV2 combines with J gene TRBJ1-4; D remains ambiguous. The germline V gene has CDR1 SNHLY and CDR2 FYNNEI. The CDR3 length is 14 residues. As DNA, the CDR3 is TGTGCCACGTGCAGCGTTCGGGGTGTTGAAAAACCGTTTTTT. This translates into CATCSVRGVEKPFF. The entire variable domain, with the rest obtained from reference TRBV2 and TRBJ1-4, is as follows: EPEVTQTPSHQVTQMGQEVILRCVPISNHLYFYWYRQILGQKVEFLVSFYNNEISEKSEIFDDQFSVERPDGSNFTLKIRSTKLEDSAMYFCATCSVRGVEKPFFGSGTQLSVL.

The sample holds many counts of this clonotype. This chain links TRBV7-9 with TRBJ1-2; TRBD1 might be the D (5 bases). Germline V gene data show CDR1 as SEHNR and CDR2 as FQNEAQ (reference sequence). V was cut by 1 base and J by 8 bases, with 8 bases left in between. This CDR3 spans 12 amino acids. The CDR3 protein is CASSLDRGGYTF. Written as DNA, the CDR3 is TGTGCCAGCAGCTTAGATCGGGGCGGCTACACCTTC.

In regard to this clonotype: A much larger clone lies a single base off, so this may be a read error. This chain connects TRBV2 to TRBJ2-7; the D gene is possibly TRBD1 (6 bases). The germline V gene encodes CDR1 SNHLY and CDR2 FYNNEI. Between the trimmed V and J ends, which lost 10 bases and 6 bases, there was a span of 19 bases. This CDR3 has 13 amino acids. The CDR3 region has the DNA TGTGCCACCACGAAACAGGGCTTTGGCGAGCAGTACTTC. It encodes CATTKQGFGEQYF.

In this sample, this clonotype turned up a few times. The chain combines TRBV20-1 with TRBJ2-7; the match to TRBD2 covers 7 bases. CDR3 length: 14 amino acids. CDR1 is DFQATT and CDR2 is SNEGSKA in the germline V gene (reference sequence). Trimming at V came to 1 base and at J to 7 bases, leaving 10 bases not matched to a gene. CDR3 sequence: CSARASGTTEEQYF. CDR3 in DNA: TGCAGTGCTAGAGCGTCAGGGACTACGGAGGAGCAGTACTTC.

In this sample, this clonotype turned up many times. The V gene is TRBV25-1, the J gene TRBJ1-6, with a possible D match to TRBD1 (6 bases). This CDR3 contains 15 residues. Germline-derived CDR1 and CDR2 are MGHDK and SYGVNS. Trimming stripped 7 bases from V and 6 bases from J, with 16 bases between. The CDR3 loop is CASTPTGAGNSPLHF. CDR3 DNA: TGTGCCAGCACCCCGACAGGCGCCGGTAATTCACCCCTCCACTTT.

Only one count was recorded for this clonotype. V usage is TRBV6-1 and J usage is TRBJ2-7; TRBD1 agrees at 12 bases. Per the germline V gene, CDR1 is MNHNS and CDR2 is SASEGT. CDR3 length equals 13 residues. Trimming at V came to 11 bases and at J to 6 bases, leaving 8 bases not matched to a gene. CDR3 amino acids: CAARDRGRSEQYF. The CDR3 DNA is TGTGCCGCCCGGGACAGGGGGCGATCCGAGCAGTACTTC.

This chain links TRBV7-9 with TRBJ1-1; a weak D match, TRBD1 (6 bases). The CDR3 is 13 amino acids. Between the trimmed V and J ends, which lost 10 bases and 3 bases, there was a span of 15 bases. Looked up from germline, CDR1 is SEHNR and CDR2 is FQNEAQ (reference sequence). CDR3 bases: TGTGCCATCAAGGGGGGGGGGGACACTGAAGCTTTCTTT. Its translation: CAIKGGGDTEAFF.

This clonotype was picked up many times. This rearrangement joins TRBV10-3 to TRBJ2-5; D is perhaps TRBD1 (6 bases). Germline CDR1 is ENHRY and CDR2 is SYGVKD. Trimming cost V 2 bases and J 2 bases, with 12 bases left between them. The CDR3 consists of 15 residues. CDR3 region: CAISETEGVQETQYF. CDR3 in DNA: TGTGCCATCAGTGAGACCGAGGGGGTACAAGAGACCCAGTACTTC.

The chain recombines TRBV15 with TRBJ1-6; D gene uncertain. Trimming left V 1 base short and J 0 bases short, with 1 base between. The germline V gene has CDR1 LNHNV and CDR2 YYDKDF (reference sequence). The CDR3 totals 14 residues. The CDR3 bases are TGTGCCACCAGCAGAGCCTCCTATAATTCACCCCTCCACTTT. It translates to CATSRASYNSPLHF.

The chain has TRBV10-3 and TRBJ2-5, with 9 bases lining up with TRBD1. The germline V gene encodes CDR1 ENHRY and CDR2 SYGVKD. CDR3 size: 15 residues. Germline trimming cut 10 bases from V and 0 bases from J; bases unmatched to any gene: 9. The CDR3 here is CASSYGTGHQETQYF. CDR3 nucleotide sequence: TGTGCCAGCTCATACGGGACAGGGCACCAAGAGACCCAGTACTTC.

Here the CDR3 DNA reads TGTGCCAGCAGCGCCGGCTACAAAGGCATCGAGCAGTACTTC. The encoded protein is CASSAGYKGIEQYF. The chain carries TRBV6-6 and TRBJ2-7; D call uncertain. Looked up from germline, CDR1 is MNHNY and CDR2 is SVGAGI (reference sequence). The CDR3 loop spans 14 amino acids. V shed 6 bases and J shed 6 bases, with 18 bases lying between them.